This T cell receptor (beta chain) was sequenced during a study of T cells in Graves' hyperthyroidism and ophthalmopathy. This clonotype appeared many times. Its specificity is not known. Overall study results and limits: In simple terms, a model built on 13 V-J features told ophthalmopathy apart from stable hyperthyroidism.

V lost 2 bases and J lost 4; bases outside the gene matches: 6. From germline, CDR1 is MNHNY and CDR2 SVGAGI (reference sequence). The CDR3 totals 16 residues. Using RNA transcripts as the source, TCR beta CDR3 regions were amplified. RT-PCR in the first round (using the HTBI primer set) targeted the TCR CDR3. TCRdb called the multiplex PCR reads again in MiXCR, with one record for every CDR3 protein. Seen here are a few hundred thousand distinct CDR3 sequences, roughly 15% observed once, and the top ten hold about 20%. For ophthalmopathy patients, the Clinical Activity Score was at least 3 and the NOSPECS grade at least 4; duration was under 3 months. Pregnant or lactating patients were excluded, as were those with uncontrolled infection or other autoimmune disease.

The chain couples TRBV6-6 to TRBJ1-3; 9 bases align to TRBD1. Sequencing input: blood. This TCR came from a woman in her 30s with Graves' ophthalmopathy. CDR3 coding DNA: TGTGCCAGCAGTTACCCAGGACAGGGGAGCGGAAACACCATATATTTT. Translating gives CASSYPGQGSGNTIYF.